The 29 T cell receptor beta chains below all came from one sample that was sequenced in a study of cytomegalovirus exposure and HLA in healthy donors. PCR amplification relied on 60 Vbeta primers (plus 13 Jbeta primers). Here immunoSEQ multiplex PCR was the method, and the copy in TCRdb shows in-frame clones only, minus some. Here the sample spans roughly 120,000 clones, just under 75% being singletons. What was sequenced was PBMCs. These receptors originate from a man in his 60s in good health and CMV-seropositive.

This sequence joins TRBV7-9 and TRBJ2-7, with D uncertain. V was clipped by 5 bases and J by 2 bases, with 10 bases between them. Germline CDR1 SEHNR, CDR2 FQNEAQ (reference sequence). The CDR3 totals 13 residues. As DNA, the CDR3 is TGTGCCAGCAGCCCTGCGGCCGCCTACGAGCAGTACTTC. This encodes CASSPAAAYEQYF.

The rearrangement joins TRBV2 to TRBJ2-1, with a tentative D call TRBD2 (5 bases). The germline CDR1 and CDR2 sequences are SNHLY and FYNNEI. The CDR3 is made up of 14 amino acids. The ends were cut back, 8 bases at V and 3 bases at J, with 14 bases in the middle. The CDR3: CASSGSGNYNEQFF. CDR3 in DNA: TGTGCCAGCTCGGGATCCGGTAACTACAATGAGCAGTTCTTC.

This clone was seen just once. Compared with germline, one end of the junction differs, possibly owing to a read error. This chain connects TRBV30 to TRBJ2-6, with no clear D. There are 16 residues in the CDR3. CDR1 is GTSNPN, CDR2 SVGIG, per germline (reference sequence). CDR3 protein: CARSLSGYSGANVLTF. The CDR3 coding sequence is TGTGCCCGGAGTCTTTCAGGATACTCTGGGGCCAACGTCCTGACTTTC. Full variable domain (remainder filled in from reference TRBV30 and TRBJ2-6): SQTIHQWPATLVQPVGSPLSLECTVEGTSNPNLYWYRQAAGRGLQLLFYSVGIGQISSEVPQNLSASRPQDRQFILSSKKLLLSDSGFYLCARSLSGYSGANVLTFGAGSRLTVL.

This chain connects TRBV6-1 to TRBJ2-1; 8 bases map to TRBD2. The CDR3 is 14 residues long. Trimming at V came to 6 bases and at J to 6 bases, leaving 7 bases not matched to a gene. Germline V gene data show CDR1 as MNHNS and CDR2 as SASEGT. The CDR3: CASSLAGGFNEQFF. CDR3 nucleotide sequence: TGTGCCAGCAGCCTCGCGGGGGGATTCAATGAGCAGTTCTTC.

This chain uses TRBV19 with TRBJ1-5; perhaps TRBD1 as D (6 bases). The V end was cut by 4 bases, the J end by 4 bases, with 11 bases between. The germline V gene has CDR1 LNHDA and CDR2 SQIVND (reference sequence). This CDR3 region has 14 residues. The CDR3 reads CASSTQGRNQPQHF. As DNA, the CDR3 is TGTGCCAGTAGTACTCAGGGGCGGAATCAGCCCCAGCATTTT.

V is TRBV7-9 and J is TRBJ2-3, with D uncertain. This CDR3 spans 15 amino acids. Germline assignment: CDR1 SEHNR and CDR2 FQNEAQ (reference sequence). V was cut by 0 bases and J by 2 bases, with 9 bases left in between. The CDR3 protein is CASSLAGRSTDTQYF. Written as DNA, the CDR3 is TGTGCCAGCAGCTTAGCTGGCAGGTCCACAGATACGCAGTATTTT.

The chain links TRBV7-9 to TRBJ1-1; unclear D gene. This CDR3 is built from 14 residues. The germline CDR1 and CDR2 sequences are SEHNR and FQNEAQ (reference sequence). V lost 2 bases and J lost 8, with 15 bases in between. The CDR3, as DNA: TGTGCCAGCAGCTTAAACCGGGGAACCAGCGAAGCTTTCTTT. This encodes CASSLNRGTSEAFF.

The chain combines TRBV5-1 with TRBJ2-5; TRBD2 agrees at 7 bases. The ends lost 4 bases at V and 4 bases at J; junction bases unmatched: 4. CDR3 size: 13 residues. CDR1 is SGHRS, CDR2 YFSETQ, per germline. In DNA, the CDR3 is TGCGCCAGCAGCCGGGACTACCGAGAGACCCAGTACTTC. Encoded protein: CASSRDYRETQYF.

This sequence joins TRBV6-5 and TRBJ2-1; no definite D call. V lost 8 bases and J 6 bases, leaving 11 bases between the germline ends. CDR1 and CDR2 (germline): MNHEY, SVGAGI. CDR3 length: 12 residues. The DNA for the CDR3 is TGTGCCAGCTCCCAGGCATCCAATGAGCAGTTCTTC. It translates to CASSQASNEQFF.

The chain couples TRBV2 to TRBJ2-6; TRBD2 might be the D (6 bases). This CDR3 has 16 residues. Germline V gives CDR1 SNHLY, CDR2 FYNNEI. Trimming removed 6 bases at V and 1 base at J, with 13 bases between. As DNA, the CDR3 is TGTGCCAGCAGCGGCCGGGGGTCTTCTGGGGCCAACGTCCTGACTTTC. Translation gives CASSGRGSSGANVLTF.

This chain connects TRBV5-1 to TRBJ1-1; D unclear. V gave up 3 bases and J gave up 3 bases, with 6 bases separating them. The CDR3 is 12 residues long. The germline gives CDR1 SGHRS, CDR2 YFSETQ. In DNA form, the CDR3 reads TGCGCCAGCAGCTCCCAGGACACTGAAGCTTTCTTT. Its protein product is CASSSQDTEAFF.

This clone was seen only a few times. The V and J genes are TRBV9 and TRBJ1-2; D gene uncertain. V was shortened by 0 bases and J by 9 bases, with 12 bases between the two germline ends. CDR3 length: 13 residues. Per germline, CDR1 SGDLS and CDR2 YYNGEE. This chain's CDR3 is CASSVGEEYRYTF. As DNA, the CDR3 is TGTGCCAGCAGCGTAGGTGAGGAGTACCGCTACACCTTC.

The chain is built from TRBV28 and TRBJ2-6; 10 bases are shared with TRBD1. Germline CDR1 and CDR2: MDHEN and SYDVKM. V shed 5 bases, J shed 4 bases, and the junction held 5 bases outside the gene matches. The CDR3 has 16 residues. As DNA, the CDR3 is TGTGCCAGCAGTCCGGGACAGGGGCGGGGGGCCAACGTCCTGACTTTC. Translation gives CASSPGQGRGANVLTF.

The rearrangement uses TRBV29-1 and TRBJ2-7; a weak D match, TRBD1 (6 bases). V lost 1 base and J lost 5, with 15 bases in between. The germline CDR1 and CDR2 sequences are SQVTM and ANQGSEA. The CDR3 contains 14 residues. CDR3 DNA: TGCAGCGTTGAAGGGGGTTCAGGGGTTGACGAGCAGTACTTC. Translation gives CSVEGGSGVDEQYF.

The J gene is TRBJ1-1, the V gene TRBV10-3; possible D gene TRBD1, 6 bases. Germline V gene sequence: CDR1 ENHRY, CDR2 SYGVKD. V lost 11 bases, J lost 1 base, and 11 bases lay in between. CDR3 length: 12 residues. The DNA of the CDR3 is TGTGCCGCGGGGGCGGGGAACACTGAAGCTTTCTTT. This encodes CAAGAGNTEAFF.

The chain recombines TRBV27 with TRBJ2-3; tentative D call: TRBD2 (5 bases). Germline CDR1 is MNHEY and CDR2 is SMNVEV (reference sequence). This CDR3 region has 15 residues. V lost 7 bases and J lost 2, with 16 bases in between. The CDR3 sequence is CASTRGLGTTDTQYF. CDR3 sequence (DNA): TGTGCCAGCACCCGAGGACTTGGAACCACAGATACGCAGTATTTT.

The CDR3 DNA is TGCGCCAGCAGTCCGGGATTCATGAACACTGAAGCTTTCTTT. It translates to CASSPGFMNTEAFF. The rearrangement joins TRBV10-2 to TRBJ1-1, with no clear D. The V end was cut by 5 bases, the J end by 0 bases, with 10 bases between. Germline CDR1 reads WSHSY; CDR2 reads SAAADI. The CDR3 contains 14 residues.

This chain links TRBV13 with TRBJ1-6; D is possibly TRBD1 (6 bases). Germline CDR1 PRHDT, CDR2 FYEKMQ (reference sequence). Deletions cut 1 base from V and 8 bases from J, with 15 bases between. The CDR3 runs to 16 residues. Written as DNA, the CDR3 is TGTGCCAGCAGCTTAGCAATGTTGGGGGCAGATTCACCCCTCCACTTT. Its protein product is CASSLAMLGADSPLHF.

The chain links TRBV19 to TRBJ2-7; D ambiguous. The CDR3 is 12 amino acids. V was pared by 5 bases and J by 7 bases, with 12 bases between. Per the germline V gene, CDR1 is LNHDA and CDR2 is SQIVND (reference sequence). CDR3 region: CASSPSPQEQYF. CDR3 bases: TGTGCCAGTAGTCCCTCCCCCCAGGAGCAGTACTTC. The full variable domain, rest sourced from reference TRBV19 and TRBJ2-7, is DGGITQSPKYLFRKEGQNVTLSCEQNLNHDAMYWYRQDPGQGLRLIYYSQIVNDFQKGDIAEGYSVSREKKESFPLTVTSAQKNPTAFYLCASSPSPQEQYFGPGTRLTVT.

This rearrangement joins TRBV14 to TRBJ2-3; 9 bases align to TRBD2. Germline CDR1 is SGHDN and CDR2 is FVKESK. This CDR3 is 17 amino acids long. Trimming took 4 bases from V and 0 from J; bases not matched to a gene: 8. The CDR3 is CASSLLLSGGSTDTQYF. DNA for the CDR3: TGTGCCAGCAGCCTCCTTCTTAGCGGGGGCAGCACAGATACGCAGTATTTT.

This sequence joins TRBV4-1 and TRBJ2-1, with 10 bases matching TRBD2. The germline V gene encodes CDR1 MGHRA and CDR2 YSYEKL. V lost 4 bases and J lost 5; bases outside the gene matches: 26. The CDR3 length is 22 residues. The CDR3 DNA is TGCGCCAGCAGCCTGTCGTCCAGTCCGAGGCAGCGGGGGGGCCAGTATCACAATGAGCAGTTCTTC. The encoded protein is CASSLSSSPRQRGGQYHNEQFF.

This chain connects TRBV30 to TRBJ1-6, with D uncertain. Germline V gene sequence: CDR1 GTSNPN, CDR2 SVGIG (reference sequence). This CDR3 contains 12 residues. Trimming pared 1 base from V and 9 bases from J, leaving 7 bases between. In DNA form, the CDR3 reads TGTGCCTGGAGTGCGGTTTCTTCACCCCTCCACTTT. This gives the protein CAWSAVSSPLHF.

This chain joins TRBV19 and TRBJ2-3, with 7 bases that match TRBD2. The V and J ends lost 3 bases and 2 bases, in that order; junction bases with no gene match: 2. Germline V gene lookup returns CDR1 LNHDA and CDR2 SQIVND (reference sequence). The CDR3 has 14 amino acids. The CDR3 region has the DNA TGTGCCAGTAGTATCACTAGCGACACAGATACGCAGTATTTT. The encoded protein is CASSITSDTDTQYF.

The table lists this clone with a few counts. The chain has TRBV7-9 and TRBJ2-7; no firm D call. CDR1 and CDR2 from the germline V gene are SEHNR and FQNEAQ (reference sequence). The CDR3 runs to 18 residues. V was cut by 4 bases and J by 4 bases, with 26 bases left in between. CDR3 region: CASSSTSWASSDGYEQYF. DNA for the CDR3: TGTGCCAGCAGCTCCACGAGCTGGGCCTCCTCCGACGGTTACGAGCAGTACTTC.

CDR3 DNA sequence: TGTGCCAGCAGCCCTAGTGGGTCTGATAATTCACCCCTCCACTTT. Translation: CASSPSGSDNSPLHF. The chain links TRBV7-9 to TRBJ1-6; D unresolved. Germline-derived CDR1 and CDR2 are SEHNR and FQNEAQ (reference sequence). V lost 5 bases to trimming and J lost 5 bases, with 13 bases between them. This CDR3 contains 15 residues.

This chain connects TRBV5-1 to TRBJ2-5; possible D gene TRBD2, 5 bases. The CDR3 totals 14 residues. Germline V gene sequence: CDR1 SGHRS, CDR2 YFSETQ. The V gene lost 1 base and the J gene lost 5 bases, with 12 bases spanning the gap. The CDR3 nucleotides read TGCGCCAGCAGCTTGAGCGGCTTGCTGGAGACCCAGTACTTC. Its translation is CASSLSGLLETQYF. The whole variable domain, remainder taken from reference TRBV5-1 and TRBJ2-5, is KAGVTQTPRYLIKTRGQQVTLSCSPISGHRSVSWYQQTPGQGLQFLFEYFSETQRNKGNFPGRFSGRQFSNSRSEMNVSTLELGDSALYLCASSLSGLLETQYFGPGTRLLVL.

Here the CDR3 reads CASKRDREGQPQHF. In nucleotides, the CDR3 is TGTGCCAGCAAAAGGGACAGGGAAGGTCAGCCCCAGCATTTT. The chain is built from TRBV2 and TRBJ1-5; 9 positions match TRBD1. The ends lost 7 bases at V and 6 bases at J; junction bases unmatched: 7. Germline V CDR1 and CDR2: SNHLY, FYNNEI. CDR3 length equals 14 residues.

The CDR3 is CARDRQGFGSPLHF. As DNA, the CDR3 is TGTGCCAGAGATCGACAGGGGTTTGGTTCACCCCTCCACTTT. The chain recombines TRBV30 with TRBJ1-6; 8 bases fit TRBD1. V lost 8 bases, J lost 9 bases, and 12 bases stayed unmatched. Germline V gene lookup returns CDR1 GTSNPN and CDR2 SVGIG (reference sequence). The CDR3 is 14 amino acids.

This chain joins TRBV18 and TRBJ1-2, with 12 bases that match TRBD1. This CDR3 is 17 amino acids long. Germline-derived CDR1 and CDR2 are KGHSH and LQKENI. The J segment lost 8 bases and the V segment lost 3 bases, leaving 13 bases of the junction unmatched. The CDR3 sequence: CASSPGTGGVRPLGYTF. The CDR3 DNA reads TGTGCCAGCTCACCCGGGACAGGGGGCGTCCGCCCCTTGGGCTACACCTTC.